This T cell receptor (beta chain) was retrieved from a study of blood T cell repertoires in COVID-19. Study background: Researchers got acute and convalescent COVID-19 samples from the United States, Italy and Spain. Sources were T cells, B-cell-depleted T cells, or PBMCs; the material itself was cDNA or gDNA.

This clone occurred once. Study processing details: For nucleated cells, counts were estimated from reference gene primer amplification. This table comes from immunoSEQ multiplex PCR, and its TCRdb copy is limited to in-frame clones, with some not included. The DNA was the basis for D and trimming; V, J and clone size are from that table. The top ten hold 5% to 7.5% of the sample, which has about 140,000 clones, roughly four fifths seen once. The CDR3 is 15 amino acids. The V gene's germline CDR1 is SGHRS and CDR2 YFSETQ. V gave up 0 bases and J gave up 0 bases, with 9 bases separating them. The source of this sequence is a human donor in a cohort sampled during active COVID-19. Sequences were obtained from peripheral blood. The chain joins TRBV5-1 to TRBJ1-1, with a tentative D call TRBD1 (5 bases). The CDR3: CASSLGAGLNTEAFF. The CDR3 coding sequence is TGCGCCAGCAGCTTGGGGGCAGGGTTGAACACTGAAGCTTTCTTT.